Listed here are 21 T cell receptor beta chains from one sample, sequenced in a study of control samples from healthy donors and cancer patients. Sequenced by immunoSEQ multiplex PCR; TCRdb stores in-frame clones only, minus some. This table holds around 130,000 clones, 75% to 95% found once. What was sequenced was blood. These receptors all come from a man aged 18 to 30 in good health.

The chain employs TRBV5-4 and TRBJ2-1; no reliable D call. Trimming left V 3 bases short and J 0 bases short, with 4 bases between. Germline loops: CDR1 SGHNT, CDR2 YYREEE (reference sequence). This CDR3 has 13 amino acids. The CDR3 nucleotides read TGTGCCAGCAGCTCTGTCTCCTACAATGAGCAGTTCTTC. As protein: CASSSVSYNEQFF.

This clone has just a few counts. The rearrangement joins TRBV27 to TRBJ1-5; D is perhaps TRBD1 (6 bases). Trimming left V 3 bases short and J 1 base short, with 10 bases between. Germline V gene data show CDR1 as MNHEY and CDR2 as SMNVEV (reference sequence). The CDR3 length is 15 residues. The CDR3 loop is CASSFRQGSNQPQHF. CDR3 coding DNA: TGTGCCAGCAGTTTTAGGCAGGGGAGCAATCAGCCCCAGCATTTT.

This chain's CDR3 is CASSQDIGGPGELFF. The CDR3 DNA is TGTGCCAGCAGCCAAGATATAGGGGGCCCCGGGGAGCTGTTTTTT. This rearrangement joins TRBV4-2 to TRBJ2-2; 7 positions agree with TRBD1. Trimming took 0 bases from V and 6 from J; bases not matched to a gene: 4. In germline, CDR1 is LGHNA, CDR2 YNFKEQ. This CDR3 is 15 amino acids long.

The chain links TRBV10-2 to TRBJ2-7, with D maybe TRBD2 (6 bases). CDR1 and CDR2 from the germline V gene are WSHSY and SAAADI. The CDR3 runs to 13 residues. V gave up 0 bases and J gave up 7 bases, with 10 bases separating them. The chain's CDR3 is CASSESGRTEQYV. CDR3 in DNA: TGCGCCAGCAGTGAGTCGGGGAGGACGGAGCAGTACGTC.

The chain links TRBV5-4 to TRBJ2-5, with a weak D call TRBD2 (8 bases). CDR3 length: 14 amino acids. CDR1 is SGHNT and CDR2 is YYREEE in the germline V gene (reference sequence). This chain's CDR3 is CATRGGQLQETQYF. DNA of the CDR3: TGTGCAACTCGGGGGGGACAGCTCCAAGAGACCCAGTACTTC. Full variable domain (outside the CDR3, taken from reference TRBV5-4 and TRBJ2-5): ETGVTQSPTHLIKTRGQQVTLRCSSQSGHNTVSWYQQALGQGPQFIFQYYREEENGRGNFPPRFSGLQFPNYSSELNVNALELDDSALYLCATRGGQLQETQYFGPGTRLLVL.

This clone occurred once. The chain is built from TRBV28 and TRBJ1-4; D gene ambiguous. V lost 1 base and J lost 0, with 6 bases in between. The CDR3 contains 15 residues. Germline assignment: CDR1 MDHEN and CDR2 SYDVKM. DNA for the CDR3: TGTGCCAGCAGTTTATTTGGGGCAACTAATGAAAAACTGTTTTTT. Its protein product is CASSLFGATNEKLFF.

This rearrangement joins TRBV27 to TRBJ2-5; perhaps TRBD2 as D (6 bases). The germline gives CDR1 MNHEY, CDR2 SMNVEV (reference sequence). V was pared by 5 bases and J by 5 bases, with 12 bases between. CDR3 size: 13 residues. CDR3 DNA sequence: TGTGCCAGCAGTGCCACGGCGGGGGAGACCCAGTACTTC. As protein: CASSATAGETQYF.

The chain carries TRBV7-9 and TRBJ2-2; 7 bases fit TRBD1. The trim removed 5 bases at V and 4 bases at J, leaving 7 bases unmatched. Germline V gives CDR1 SEHNR, CDR2 FQNEAQ (reference sequence). CDR3 length: 15 residues. CDR3 bases: TGTGCCAGCAGCATTGGGACAGAGGGCACCGGGGAGCTGTTTTTT. Translating it yields CASSIGTEGTGELFF.

The rearrangement uses TRBV28 and TRBJ2-7; 12 bases line up with TRBD1. The CDR3 runs to 17 residues. The germline CDR1 and CDR2 sequences are MDHEN and SYDVKM. Trimming cost V 5 bases and J 2 bases; bases outside gene matches: 10. CDR3 protein: CASSPGTGGFVAYEQYV. The CDR3 DNA reads TGTGCCAGCAGTCCCGGGACAGGGGGCTTCGTTGCCTACGAGCAGTACGTC.

This chain joins TRBV2 and TRBJ2-7; TRBD1 or TRBD2 may be the D gene (6 bases each). The germline V gene encodes CDR1 SNHLY and CDR2 FYNNEI. CDR3 length: 15 amino acids. V gave up 2 bases and J gave up 0 bases, with 11 bases separating them. DNA of the CDR3: TGTGCCAGCAGTGAACGGGGGACACTCTCCTACGAGCAGTACGTC. Its translation is CASSERGTLSYEQYV.

The rearrangement uses TRBV3-1 (or the pseudogene TRBV3-2) and TRBJ1-5; D is possibly TRBD1 (5 bases). This CDR3 has 14 amino acids. Germline V lookup: CDR1 LGHDT, CDR2 YNNKEL (reference sequence). V was cut by 3 bases and J by 4 bases, with 10 bases left in between. CDR3 sequence: CASSQSQGNQPQHF. The CDR3 bases are TGTGCCAGCAGCCAGAGCCAGGGTAATCAGCCCCAGCATTTT.

The chain is built from TRBV14 and TRBJ1-1, with D unresolved. The CDR3 loop spans 13 amino acids. V was clipped by 4 bases and J by 0 bases, with 6 bases between them. Germline CDR1 is SGHDN and CDR2 is FVKESK. The CDR3 spells CASSLWLNTEAFF. The CDR3, as DNA: TGTGCCAGCAGCCTTTGGCTGAACACTGAAGCTTTCTTT.

J is TRBJ1-5 and V is TRBV3-1 (or the pseudogene TRBV3-2); possibly TRBD1 for D (5 bases). Germline V gene lookup returns CDR1 LGHDT and CDR2 YNNKEL (reference sequence). The V gene lost 4 bases and the J gene lost 5 bases, with 12 bases spanning the gap. This CDR3 is 14 amino acids long. CDR3 protein: CASSLGTSHQPQHF. The CDR3 DNA is TGTGCCAGCAGCCTAGGGACCAGCCATCAGCCCCAGCATTTT.

The chain employs TRBV28 and TRBJ1-5; D is undetermined. Germline CDR1 is MDHEN and CDR2 is SYDVKM. This CDR3 contains 14 residues. Between the trimmed V and J ends, which lost 6 bases and 2 bases, there was a span of 11 bases. CDR3 DNA sequence: TGTGCCAGCAGCCGAGCGGTTGGCAATCAGCCCCAGCATTTT. This encodes CASSRAVGNQPQHF.

This chain links TRBV7-3 with TRBJ2-1; the D gene is possibly TRBD2 (6 bases). Germline V CDR1 and CDR2: SGHTA, FQGTGA. The CDR3 covers 16 residues. The V gene lost 2 bases and the J gene lost 0 bases, with 11 bases spanning the gap. The CDR3, as DNA: TGTGCCAGCAGCTTACGGCGGGGAGACTCCTACAATGAGCAGTTCTTC. Protein: CASSLRRGDSYNEQFF.

V is TRBV7-2 and J is TRBJ2-7; TRBD2 agrees at 7 bases. Germline-derived CDR1 and CDR2 are SGHTA and FQGNSA. The CDR3 covers 15 residues. After removal of 0 bases from V and 1 base from J, the junction contained 3 bases not matched to a gene. The CDR3 nucleotides are TGTGCCAGCAGCTTAGCGGGAGGGGAATCCTACGAGCAGTACTTC. Translated, it gives CASSLAGGESYEQYF. The entire variable domain, with the rest obtained from reference TRBV7-2 and TRBJ2-7, is as follows: GAGVSQSPSNKVTEKGKDVELRCDPISGHTALYWYRQSLGQGLEFLIYFQGNSAPDKSGLPSDRFSAERTGGSVSTLTIQRTQQEDSAVYLCASSLAGGESYEQYFGPGTRLTVT.

The rearrangement links TRBV5-1 to TRBJ2-7; D is uncertain. The germline V gene has CDR1 SGHRS and CDR2 YFSETQ. This CDR3 region has 15 residues. V was shortened by 1 base and J by 2 bases, with 13 bases between the two germline ends. The CDR3 sequence is CASSLFDAPAYEQYF. Here the CDR3 DNA reads TGCGCCAGCAGCTTGTTCGATGCGCCGGCCTACGAGCAGTACTTC.

The rearrangement joins TRBV30 to TRBJ1-4, with D tentatively TRBD1 (6 bases). CDR3 length: 15 residues. CDR1 and CDR2 from the germline V gene are GTSNPN and SVGIG (reference sequence). Trimming removed 3 bases from V and 8 bases from J, with 19 bases in between. DNA of the CDR3: TGTGCCTGGAGCCCTGGGGGCCGGAGGGAGGAAAAACTGTTTTTT. This translates into CAWSPGGRREEKLFF.

The genes are TRBV5-4 and TRBJ1-2; a weak D match, TRBD1 (5 bases). This CDR3 contains 13 residues. Germline V gene lookup returns CDR1 SGHNT and CDR2 YYREEE (reference sequence). V was trimmed by 0 bases and J by 5 bases, leaving 8 bases between them. This chain's CDR3 is CASSLGGQYGYTF. The CDR3 bases are TGTGCCAGCAGCTTGGGGGGCCAATATGGCTACACCTTC.

This chain joins TRBV11-1 and TRBJ2-6; maybe TRBD2 (6 bases). V lost 3 bases and J 4 bases, leaving 10 bases between the germline ends. The V gene's germline CDR1 is SGHAT and CDR2 FQDESV (reference sequence). This CDR3 spans 15 amino acids. The CDR3 reads CASSFSSGGANVLTF. The CDR3 region has the DNA TGTGCCAGCAGCTTTAGCAGCGGGGGGGCCAACGTCCTGACTTTC.

This clone was counted between two and nine times. The chain employs TRBV19 and TRBJ1-5; D unclear. CDR1 is LNHDA and CDR2 is SQIVND in the germline V gene (reference sequence). The V end was cut by 3 bases, the J end by 4 bases, with 10 bases between. The CDR3 extends over 14 amino acids. DNA of the CDR3: TGTGCCAGTAGTATTTTCGGAGAAAATCAGCCCCAGCATTTT. Its protein product is CASSIFGENQPQHF.